This T cell receptor beta chain was sequenced during a study of blood T cells in healthy people across ages. This clonotype was recorded at least ten times. CDR3 length: 13 amino acids. Germline-derived CDR1 and CDR2 are SGHTA and FQGNSA. The V end lost 4 bases, the J end lost 4 bases, and 11 bases lay between the germline ends. The second PCR ran about 6 to 12 cycles with a sample-barcoded 5' primer and J-beta primers. With 12 random nucleotides, a template-switch adaptor tagged each individual cDNA molecule. MiXCR, applied by TCRdb to the 5' RACE reads, yields one record per CDR3 protein. The sample lists over 700,000 distinct CDR3 sequences; more than 20% were seen once. This sample was shared with a second study, whose subject was T cells of mothers and their children. That paper states: Five or six children, together with their three healthy Caucasian mothers, made up the donors. Slightly, though not significantly, more overlap was seen in related than in unrelated mother-child pairs.

The rearrangement joins TRBV7-2 to TRBJ2-7, with D possibly TRBD2 on 5 matching bases. The TCR was taken from a boy aged 5 to 17 in good health. The sequencing sample was made of blood. Written as DNA, the CDR3 is TGTGCCAGCAGCTCCCTGGGAGTATACGAGCAGTACTTC. Translating gives CASSSLGVYEQYF.